These 15 T cell receptor beta chains were sequenced from one sample in a study of PD-1 blockade in classical Hodgkin lymphoma. All patients relapsed after autologous stem cell transplantation, and brentuximab vedotin exposure varied. Assay used: immunoSEQ multiplex PCR; TCRdb lists only in-frame clones, some missing. The data hold 16,000 or so clones, with over 80% observed a single time. Material: peripheral blood mononuclear cells (PBMCs), obtained before the second cycle of nivolumab. Receptors originate from a human donor with classical Hodgkin lymphoma.

The rearrangement joins TRBV2 to TRBJ2-4; TRBD2 matches 13 bases. This CDR3 spans 16 amino acids. Germline CDR1 SNHLY, CDR2 FYNNEI. V dropped 6 bases and J dropped 1; count of bases not matched to a gene: 3. CDR3 DNA sequence: TGTGCCAGCAGGTTGGGACTAGCGGGGGCCAAAAACATTCAGTACTTC. It is translated as CASRLGLAGAKNIQYF.

The rearrangement links TRBV5-1 to TRBJ2-7; no reliable D call. Germline lookup yields CDR1 SGHRS and CDR2 YFSETQ. Between the trimmed V and J ends, which lost 4 bases and 1 base, there was a span of 6 bases. The CDR3 sequence is 12 residues long. The CDR3 DNA follows: TGCGCCAGCAGCAGTTTTTCCTACGAGCAGTACTTC. The encoded protein is CASSSFSYEQYF.

CDR3 in DNA: TGCAGTCCCCAGATCTGGGCCCAGCATTTT. It is translated as CSPQIWAQHF. The chain joins TRBV20-1 to TRBJ1-5; D is unclear. This CDR3 is built from 10 residues. V was shortened by 8 bases and J by 11 bases, with 13 bases between the two germline ends. Germline lookup yields CDR1 DFQATT and CDR2 SNEGSKA (reference sequence).

CDR3 nucleotides: TGTGCCAGCAGCCCCAGGACAGGACTCCTTTTATTGGGCTACACCTTC. Its translation is CASSPRTGLLLLGYTF. The chain uses TRBV7-9 and TRBJ1-2, with TRBD1 matching over 7 bases. The CDR3 runs to 16 residues. Losses at the gene ends were 5 bases for V and 8 bases for J; bases not matched to a gene: 17. CDR1 is SEHNR, CDR2 FQNEAQ, per germline (reference sequence). Combining the CDR3 with reference TRBV7-9 and TRBJ1-2 gives the whole variable domain DTGVSQNPRHKITKRGQNVTFRCDPISEHNRLYWYRQTLGQGPEFLTYFQNEAQLEKSRLLSDRFSAERPKGSFSTLEIQRTEQGDSAMYLCASSPRTGLLLLGYTFGSGTRLTVV.

The chain recombines TRBV7-9 with TRBJ1-1; D possibly corresponds to TRBD1 (6 bases). Trimming removed 5 bases at V and 1 base at J, with 14 bases between. CDR1 and CDR2 from the germline V gene are SEHNR and FQNEAQ (reference sequence). CDR3 length: 15 amino acids. The DNA for the CDR3 is TGTGCCAGCAGCCCCCCTCCGGACAGGAACACTGAAGCTTTCTTT. This codes for CASSPPPDRNTEAFF.

The V gene is TRBV7-2, the J gene TRBJ2-5, with TRBD2 matching 7 bases. Germline V CDR1 and CDR2: SGHTA, FQGNSA. Trimming took 4 bases from V and 5 from J; bases not matched to a gene: 7. The CDR3 extends over 14 amino acids. CDR3 sequence: CASSSTGRGETQYF. The CDR3 coding sequence is TGTGCCAGCAGCTCGACCGGGCGGGGGGAGACCCAGTACTTC.

The sample holds a few counts of this clone. V usage is TRBV23-1 and J usage is TRBJ1-6; the D is unclear. TRBV23-1 is identified as an open reading frame with a role that is uncertain. The V and J ends lost 8 bases and 9 bases respectively, with 8 bases between them. CDR3 length: 11 amino acids. CDR3 amino acids: CASESSSPLHF. The CDR3, as DNA: TGCGCCAGCGAATCGAGTTCACCCCTCCACTTT.

The V gene is TRBV5-1, the J gene TRBJ2-7; tentatively, D is TRBD1 or TRBD2 (6 bases each). Per the germline V gene, CDR1 is SGHRS and CDR2 is YFSETQ. This CDR3 contains 16 residues. V was clipped by 0 bases and J by 1 base, with 14 bases between them. This chain's CDR3 is CASSLAGARGSYEQYF. DNA of the CDR3: TGCGCCAGCAGCTTGGCGGGGGCGAGGGGATCCTACGAGCAGTACTTC.

The chain recombines TRBV7-2 with TRBJ2-1, with TRBD2 identical over 8 bases. This CDR3 comprises 14 residues. The ends lost 5 bases at V and 3 bases at J; junction bases unmatched: 3. CDR1 and CDR2 from the germline V gene are SGHTA and FQGNSA. The DNA for the CDR3 is TGTGCCAGCAGCCCCGGGAGGGACTACAATGAGCAGTTCTTC. Encoded protein: CASSPGRDYNEQFF.

The V call is TRBV5-1, the J call TRBJ2-3; D unclear. Germline V gene data show CDR1 as SGHRS and CDR2 as YFSETQ. V dropped 5 bases and J dropped 2 bases, with 12 bases sitting between them. This CDR3 region has 14 residues. In nucleotides, the CDR3 is TGCGCCAGCAGTCCAGATTCCCACACAGATACGCAGTATTTT. Translation: CASSPDSHTDTQYF.

Remarks on this clone: The CDR3 end shows no conserved phenylalanine or tryptophan, and so a read error is likely. Because the CDR3's place on the DNA is in doubt, the DNA is left out and the CDR3 is given as listed by TCRdb. J is TRBJ2-7 and V is TRBV7-8; the DNA was not used to check the table's D call, TRBD1. With termini counted, the CDR3 has 13 amino acids. CDR1 is SGHVS and CDR2 is FQNEAQ in the germline V gene. CDR3 in amino acids: CASSLDEGQGAKD.

This rearrangement joins TRBV19 to TRBJ2-7; 9 positions match TRBD1. The junction had 3 bases not matched to a gene; V was cut back by 9 bases and J by 3 bases. The CDR3 sequence is 12 residues long. The germline CDR1 and CDR2 sequences are LNHDA and SQIVND (reference sequence). CDR3 sequence: CARRGQGYEQYF. The DNA of the CDR3 is TGTGCCAGAAGGGGACAGGGCTACGAGCAGTACTTC.

CDR3 coding DNA: TGTGCCAGCAGCTTAAACCAGGGTAACACTGAAGCTTTCTTT. Translation: CASSLNQGNTEAFF. This rearrangement joins TRBV11-2 to TRBJ1-1, with D possibly matching TRBD1 (5 bases). CDR1 and CDR2 from the germline V gene are SGHAT and FQNNGV. V dropped 2 bases and J dropped 2 bases, with 9 bases sitting between them. The CDR3 is made up of 14 amino acids.

The rearrangement uses TRBV4-2 and TRBJ2-1; 8 nucleotides align to TRBD1. The junction had 10 bases not matched to a gene; V was cut back by 4 bases and J by 2 bases. The CDR3 extends over 17 amino acids. Germline V gene data show CDR1 as LGHNA and CDR2 as YNFKEQ. The CDR3 spells CASSRGQGEGTYNEQFF. CDR3 nucleotides: TGTGCCAGCAGCCGAGGACAGGGCGAAGGGACCTACAATGAGCAGTTCTTC.

The chain links TRBV18 to TRBJ1-5; no firm D call. This CDR3 contains 14 residues. Deletions cut 4 bases from V and 0 bases from J, with 7 bases between. Germline V gene lookup returns CDR1 KGHSH and CDR2 LQKENI. This CDR3 is CASSRGDSNQPQHF. DNA for the CDR3: TGTGCCAGCTCACGCGGAGATAGCAATCAGCCCCAGCATTTT.